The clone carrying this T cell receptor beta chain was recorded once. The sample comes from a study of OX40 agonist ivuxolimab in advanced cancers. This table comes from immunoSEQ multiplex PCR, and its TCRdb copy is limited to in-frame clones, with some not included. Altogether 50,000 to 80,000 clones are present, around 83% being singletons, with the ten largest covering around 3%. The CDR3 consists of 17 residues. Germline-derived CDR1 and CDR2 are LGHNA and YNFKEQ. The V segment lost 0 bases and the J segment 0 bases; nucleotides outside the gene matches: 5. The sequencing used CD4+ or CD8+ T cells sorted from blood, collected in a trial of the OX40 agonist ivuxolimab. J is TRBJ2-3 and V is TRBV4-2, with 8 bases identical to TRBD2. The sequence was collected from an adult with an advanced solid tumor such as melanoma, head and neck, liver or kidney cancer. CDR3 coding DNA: TGTGCCAGCAGCCAAGAGCGGACGGGAGGGAGCACAGATACGCAGTATTTT. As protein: CASSQERTGGSTDTQYF.